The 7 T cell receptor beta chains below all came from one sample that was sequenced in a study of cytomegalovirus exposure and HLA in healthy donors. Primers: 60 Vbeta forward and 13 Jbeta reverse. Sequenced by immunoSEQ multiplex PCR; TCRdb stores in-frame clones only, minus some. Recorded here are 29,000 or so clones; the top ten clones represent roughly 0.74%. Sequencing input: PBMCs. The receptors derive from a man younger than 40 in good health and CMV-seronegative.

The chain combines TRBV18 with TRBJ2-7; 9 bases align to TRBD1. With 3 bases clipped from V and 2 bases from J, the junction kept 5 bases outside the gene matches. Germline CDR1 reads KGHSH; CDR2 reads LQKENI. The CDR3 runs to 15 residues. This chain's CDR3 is CASSPQGQGAYEQYF. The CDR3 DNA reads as TGTGCCAGCTCACCTCAGGGACAGGGAGCCTACGAGCAGTACTTC.

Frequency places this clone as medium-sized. In nucleotides, the CDR3 is TGTGCCATCAGTCTACAGGGACAAGAGACCCAGTACTTC. This translates into CAISLQGQETQYF. The J gene is TRBJ2-5, the V gene TRBV10-3, with a possible D match to TRBD1 (6 bases). The CDR3 runs to 13 residues. Germline V gene lookup returns CDR1 ENHRY and CDR2 SYGVKD. V was shortened by 5 bases and J by 2 bases, with 9 bases between the two germline ends.

This chain's CDR3 is CASSLTSSRGGYEQYF. Written as DNA, the CDR3 is TGCGCCAGCAGCCTTACTAGTTCTAGAGGGGGCTACGAGCAGTACTTC. The V and J genes are TRBV5-1 and TRBJ2-7; a possible D gene is TRBD1 (6 bases). Trimming took 4 bases from V and 3 from J, leaving 20 bases between them. The CDR3 runs to 16 residues. Germline lookup yields CDR1 SGHRS and CDR2 YFSETQ.

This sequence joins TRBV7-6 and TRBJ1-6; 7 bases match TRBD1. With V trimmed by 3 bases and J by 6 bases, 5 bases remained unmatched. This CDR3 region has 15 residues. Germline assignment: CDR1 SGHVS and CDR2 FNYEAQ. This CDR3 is CASSLAGQANSPLHF. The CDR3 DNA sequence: TGTGCCAGCAGCTTGGCCGGACAGGCTAATTCACCCCTCCACTTT.

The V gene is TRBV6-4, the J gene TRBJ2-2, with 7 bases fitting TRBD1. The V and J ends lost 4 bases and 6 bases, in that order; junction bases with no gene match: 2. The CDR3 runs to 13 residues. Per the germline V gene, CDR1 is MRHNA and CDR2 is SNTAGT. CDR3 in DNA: TGTGCCAGCAGTGGCCAGGGGGCCGGGGAGCTGTTTTTT. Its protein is CASSGQGAGELFF.

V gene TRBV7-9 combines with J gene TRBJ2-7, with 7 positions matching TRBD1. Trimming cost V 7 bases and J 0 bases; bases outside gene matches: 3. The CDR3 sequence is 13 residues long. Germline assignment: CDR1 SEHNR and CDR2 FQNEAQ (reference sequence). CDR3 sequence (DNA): TGTGCCAGCATCAGGGACAGCTCCTACGAGCAGTACTTC. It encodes CASIRDSSYEQYF.

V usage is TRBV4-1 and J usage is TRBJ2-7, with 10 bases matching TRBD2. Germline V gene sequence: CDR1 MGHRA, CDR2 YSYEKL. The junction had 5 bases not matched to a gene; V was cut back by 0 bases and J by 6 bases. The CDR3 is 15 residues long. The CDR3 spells CASSQDPSGRSEQYF. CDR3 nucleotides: TGCGCCAGCAGCCAAGACCCTAGCGGGAGATCCGAGCAGTACTTC.